This TCR beta chain was sequenced during a study of OX40 agonist ivuxolimab in advanced cancers. Clones were sequenced by immunoSEQ multiplex PCR, and TCRdb holds only the in-frame ones, with some missing. The table lists roughly 48,000 clones, about 88% of them singletons. As regards this clone: Its antigen is undetermined.

Findings and caveats of the study: There were also nonresponders showing low normalized T-cell clonal expansion. Relative to CD4+, CD8+ T cells held more expanded clones on average.

CDR3 length: 14 amino acids. Germline CDR1 reads SGHDT; CDR2 reads YYEEEE. V trimming: 3 bases; J trimming: 1 base; junction bases outside the gene matches: 2. This TCR derives from an adult with an advanced solid tumor such as melanoma, head and neck, liver or kidney cancer. Material: CD4+ or CD8+ T cells sorted from blood, obtained in a trial of the OX40 agonist ivuxolimab. The chain joins TRBV5-6 to TRBJ2-5; 8 bases are shared with TRBD1. The CDR3 DNA sequence: TGTGCCAGCAGCTCGACAGGGGCCCAAGAGACCCAGTACTTC. This gives the protein CASSSTGAQETQYF. Variable domain in full (rest from reference TRBV5-6 and TRBJ2-5): DAGVTQSPTHLIKTRGQQVTLRCSPKSGHDTVSWYQQALGQGPQFIFQYYEEEERQRGNFPDRFSGHQFPNYSSELNVNALLLGDSALYLCASSSTGAQETQYFGPGTRLLVL.